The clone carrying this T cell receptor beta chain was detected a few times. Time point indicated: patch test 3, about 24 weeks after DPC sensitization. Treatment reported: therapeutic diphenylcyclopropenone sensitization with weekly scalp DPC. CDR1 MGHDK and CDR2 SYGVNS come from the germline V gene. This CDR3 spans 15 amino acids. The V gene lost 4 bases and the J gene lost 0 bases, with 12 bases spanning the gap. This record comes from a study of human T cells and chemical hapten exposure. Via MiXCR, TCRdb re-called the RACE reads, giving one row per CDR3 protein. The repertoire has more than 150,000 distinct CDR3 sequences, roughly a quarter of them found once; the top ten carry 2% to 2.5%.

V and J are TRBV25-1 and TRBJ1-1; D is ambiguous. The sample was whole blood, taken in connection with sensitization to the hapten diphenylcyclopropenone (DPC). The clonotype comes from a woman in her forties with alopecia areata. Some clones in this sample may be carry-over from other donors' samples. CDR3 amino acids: CASSASLGMNTEAFF. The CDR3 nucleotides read TGTGCCAGCAGTGCATCACTGGGCATGAACACTGAAGCTTTCTTT.